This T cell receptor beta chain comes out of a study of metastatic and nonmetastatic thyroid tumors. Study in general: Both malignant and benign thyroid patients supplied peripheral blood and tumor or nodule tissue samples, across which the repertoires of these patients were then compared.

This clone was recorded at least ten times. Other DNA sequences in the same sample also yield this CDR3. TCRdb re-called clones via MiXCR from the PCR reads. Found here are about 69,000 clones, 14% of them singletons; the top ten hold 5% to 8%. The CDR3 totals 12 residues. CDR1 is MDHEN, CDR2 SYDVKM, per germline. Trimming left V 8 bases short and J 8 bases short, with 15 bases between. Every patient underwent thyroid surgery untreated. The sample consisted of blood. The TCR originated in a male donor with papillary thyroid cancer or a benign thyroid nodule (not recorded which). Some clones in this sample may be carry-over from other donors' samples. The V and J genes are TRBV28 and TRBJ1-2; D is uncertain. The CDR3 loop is CASGTPGGGYTF. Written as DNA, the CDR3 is TGTGCCAGCGGTACCCCGGGCGGCGGCTACACCTTC.